This T cell receptor beta chain was obtained from a study of technical replicates of blood from four donors. This CDR3 has 14 residues. From germline, CDR1 is SGHTA and CDR2 FQGNSA. Trimming left V 1 base short and J 2 bases short, with 9 bases between. TCRdb's table, derived via immunoSEQ multiplex PCR, lists solely in-frame clones and lacks some. The sample lists some 80,000 clones; 85% to 95% were seen once. The receptor was derived from a human donor in good health. The sequencing sample was made of T cells isolated from PBMCs. The rearrangement uses TRBV7-2 and TRBJ2-7; D is undetermined. The CDR3 reads CASSLVSATYEQYF. CDR3 bases: TGTGCCAGCAGCTTAGTATCCGCTACCTACGAGCAGTACTTC.